These 28 T cell receptor beta chains came from one sample sequenced in a study of T cells after yellow fever vaccination. One entry per CDR3 protein results from TCRdb running MiXCR on the 5' RACE reads. The table includes roughly 330,000 distinct CDR3 sequences, 3.5% to 4.5% detected once. The source material was PBMCs, sampled 5 days after the yellow fever booster vaccination. These receptors were taken from a man between 18 and 35 years old who received the YFV17D yellow fever vaccine.

This clonotype was seen many times. The genes are TRBV4-2 and TRBJ2-3, with 9 bases aligning to TRBD1. The trim removed 0 bases at V and 4 bases at J, leaving 5 bases unmatched. The germline V gene has CDR1 LGHNA and CDR2 YNFKEQ. This CDR3 has 16 amino acids. For the CDR3, the DNA is TGTGCCAGCAGCCAAGATCTGGGACAGGGATCAGATACGCAGTATTTT. As protein: CASSQDLGQGSDTQYF.

The V gene is TRBV6-2 or TRBV6-3, the J gene TRBJ2-7, with 7 bases that match TRBD2. The junction had 19 bases not matched to a gene; V was cut back by 6 bases and J by 2 bases. The CDR3 spans 18 residues. Germline lookup yields CDR1 MNHEY and CDR2 SVGEGT. This CDR3 is CASSRGRPLAGATYEQYF. The CDR3 DNA follows: TGTGCCAGCAGCCGCGGTCGACCGTTAGCGGGTGCCACCTACGAGCAGTACTTC.

The chain is built from TRBV6-5 and TRBJ1-2; D remains unclear. The germline CDR1 and CDR2 sequences are MNHEY and SVGAGI. The CDR3 is 19 residues long. Trimming took off 0 bases at V and 4 bases at J, with 24 bases between the two ends. Written as DNA, the CDR3 is TGTGCCAGCAGTTACTCGCCGAAGGGTCCCGAGGCCCCTAGCTATGGCTACACCTTC. Amino acids: CASSYSPKGPEAPSYGYTF.

This clonotype came up a few times. This chain links TRBV5-1 with TRBJ2-3; TRBD2 aligns across 7 bases. Germline trimming cut 0 bases from V and 8 bases from J; bases unmatched to any gene: 12. Germline CDR1 is SGHRS and CDR2 is YFSETQ. CDR3 length: 16 amino acids. The chain's CDR3 is CASSLARGVEVGTQYF. The DNA for the CDR3 is TGCGCCAGCAGCTTGGCCCGGGGGGTAGAAGTAGGTACGCAGTATTTT. Full variable domain (remainder filled in from reference TRBV5-1 and TRBJ2-3): KAGVTQTPRYLIKTRGQQVTLSCSPISGHRSVSWYQQTPGQGLQFLFEYFSETQRNKGNFPGRFSGRQFSNSRSEMNVSTLELGDSALYLCASSLARGVEVGTQYFGPGTRLTVL.

This clonotype showed up just a few times. The chain employs TRBV24-1 and TRBJ2-5, with D possibly TRBD1 on 8 matching bases. V dropped 2 bases and J dropped 4 bases, with 19 bases sitting between them. Germline V gene data show CDR1 as KGHDR and CDR2 as SFDVKD. The CDR3 is 17 residues long. The CDR3 DNA reads TGTGCCACCAGTGATTGGGGGGGAAGCAGGGGGCGAGAGACCCAGTACTTC. It yields the protein CATSDWGGSRGRETQYF.

The table lists this clonotype with a few counts. The genes are TRBV7-3 and TRBJ2-3; 8 bases align to TRBD1. The CDR3 is 15 amino acids. Germline-derived CDR1 and CDR2 are SGHTA and FQGTGA. V was pared by 4 bases and J by 2 bases, with 5 bases of the junction left unmatched. DNA for the CDR3: TGTGCCAGCAGCTACAGGGACAGGTCCACAGATACGCAGTATTTT. Translation gives CASSYRDRSTDTQYF.

This clonotype was seen a handful of times. The rearrangement uses TRBV9 and TRBJ2-3; TRBD2 matches at 12 bases. The CDR3 contains 18 residues. Germline V gene lookup returns CDR1 SGDLS and CDR2 YYNGEE. V lost 4 bases, J lost 2 bases, and 11 bases stayed unmatched. The CDR3 region is CASSSRLRLAGDTDTQYF. The CDR3 DNA reads TGTGCCAGCAGCTCCCGTTTACGACTAGCGGGGGACACAGATACGCAGTATTTT.

The sample holds a few counts of this clonotype. This rearrangement joins TRBV7-9 to TRBJ1-4; D not certain. The CDR3 contains 12 residues. Trimming left V 3 bases short and J 8 bases short, with 7 bases between. Germline CDR1 reads SEHNR; CDR2 reads FQNEAQ (reference sequence). CDR3 bases: TGTGCCAGCAGCTTGCAGAAAGAAAAACTGTTTTTT. Translating it yields CASSLQKEKLFF.

This clonotype was seen many times. The chain has TRBV5-1 and TRBJ2-3, with D tentatively TRBD1 (5 bases). CDR1 is SGHRS and CDR2 is YFSETQ in the germline V gene. V gave up 4 bases and J gave up 3 bases, with 9 bases separating them. The CDR3 runs 13 residues. The CDR3 reads CASSGAGTDTQYF. In nucleotides, the CDR3 is TGCGCCAGCAGCGGGGCAGGAACAGATACGCAGTATTTT.

The DNA of the CDR3 is TGCGCCAGCAGCTTGGCCCAGGGTGATATGAACACTGAAGCTTTCTTT. Translation gives CASSLAQGDMNTEAFF. The chain links TRBV5-1 to TRBJ1-1; possible D gene TRBD1, 5 bases. The length of the CDR3 is 16 residues. V was trimmed by 0 bases and J by 0 bases, leaving 12 bases between them. Germline values: CDR1 SGHRS, CDR2 YFSETQ. The whole variable domain, remainder taken from reference TRBV5-1 and TRBJ1-1, is KAGVTQTPRYLIKTRGQQVTLSCSPISGHRSVSWYQQTPGQGLQFLFEYFSETQRNKGNFPGRFSGRQFSNSRSEMNVSTLELGDSALYLCASSLAQGDMNTEAFFGQGTRLTVV.

This chain joins TRBV9 and TRBJ1-2; D gene ambiguous. V was cut by 2 bases and J by 2 bases, with 16 bases left in between. CDR1 and CDR2 from the germline V gene are SGDLS and YYNGEE. There are 16 residues in the CDR3. CDR3 region: CASSVGPGDTNYGYTF. CDR3 DNA sequence: TGTGCCAGCAGCGTCGGTCCCGGGGATACCAACTATGGCTACACCTTC.

This chain links TRBV6-5 with TRBJ2-2; D call uncertain. CDR3 length: 17 amino acids. Germline-derived CDR1 and CDR2 are MNHEY and SVGAGI. Trimming shortened V by 0 bases and J by 5 bases, and 16 bases separated the two germline ends. In nucleotides, the CDR3 is TGTGCCAGCAGTTACTCGATCACCCGAGTGAGAACCGGGGAGCTGTTTTTT. Translation gives CASSYSITRVRTGELFF.

This clonotype was counted ten times or more. The chain is built from TRBV12-3 or TRBV12-4 and TRBJ2-3, with 8 bases identical to TRBD1. The CDR3 is made up of 15 amino acids. The J segment lost 6 bases and the V segment lost 5 bases, leaving 10 bases of the junction unmatched. CDR3 loop: CASSSQGAVRDTQYF. CDR3 nucleotide sequence: TGTGCCAGCAGTAGCCAGGGGGCAGTCAGGGATACGCAGTATTTT.

Only a few counts were recorded for this clonotype. This chain connects TRBV6-2 or TRBV6-3 to TRBJ2-7; tentative D call: TRBD2 (7 bases). Deletions cut 10 bases from V and 4 bases from J, with 23 bases between. From germline, CDR1 is MNHEY and CDR2 SVGEGT. The CDR3 has 15 residues. CDR3 DNA: TGTGCCACCACCCCTGGGGGGGCGCGCGCTTACGAGCAGTACGTC. Its translation is CATTPGGARAYEQYV.

Many counts were recorded for this clonotype. The CDR3 DNA follows: TGTGCCAGCAGCTTCCGAGTCGCGGGGGATACAGATACGCAGTATTTT. Translated: CASSFRVAGDTDTQYF. The chain is built from TRBV5-6 and TRBJ2-3; 7 bases map to TRBD2. CDR3 length: 16 residues. Germline V gene lookup returns CDR1 SGHDT and CDR2 YYEEEE. J gave up 3 bases and V 2 bases, and 9 bases lay outside the gene matches. The whole variable domain, filled in from reference TRBV5-6 and TRBJ2-3, reads DAGVTQSPTHLIKTRGQQVTLRCSPKSGHDTVSWYQQALGQGPQFIFQYYEEEERQRGNFPDRFSGHQFPNYSSELNVNALLLGDSALYLCASSFRVAGDTDTQYFGPGTRLTVL.

This clonotype was detected many times. The chain recombines TRBV3-1 with TRBJ1-1, with unresolved D. Looked up from germline, CDR1 is LGHDT and CDR2 is YNNKEL (reference sequence). V lost 4 bases to trimming and J lost 7 bases, with 13 bases between them. The CDR3 runs to 13 residues. This CDR3 is CASSPGFNGEAFF. DNA for the CDR3: TGTGCCAGCAGCCCTGGGTTCAACGGTGAAGCTTTCTTT.

This clonotype was seen a handful of times. The chain combines TRBV15 with TRBJ1-3, with 7 bases lining up with TRBD1. The CDR3 sequence is 16 residues long. In germline, CDR1 is LNHNV, CDR2 YYDKDF (reference sequence). V lost 5 bases and J lost 4; bases outside the gene matches: 11. The CDR3: CATSVGNRGVGNTIYF. The CDR3 DNA sequence: TGTGCCACCAGCGTCGGGAACAGGGGTGTAGGAAACACCATATATTTT.

This clonotype was detected many times. The V call is TRBV12-3 or TRBV12-4, the J call TRBJ2-1; the D gene is possibly TRBD1 (6 bases). The V gene lost 4 bases and the J gene lost 5 bases, with 21 bases spanning the gap. The CDR3 sequence is 17 residues long. This CDR3 is CASSYLLPGAKHNEQFF. The CDR3 bases are TGTGCCAGCAGTTACCTCCTCCCAGGGGCGAAACACAATGAGCAGTTCTTC.

This clonotype was seen a handful of times. The CDR3 nucleotides read TGTGCCAGCAGTTGGACAGGGTGGGATCAGCCCCAGCATTTT. Translation gives CASSWTGWDQPQHF. The V call is TRBV6-2 or TRBV6-3, the J call TRBJ1-5; 8 bases are a match to TRBD1. The CDR3 length is 14 residues. V shed 4 bases and J 5 bases; nucleotides not matched to a gene: 4. In germline, CDR1 is MNHEY, CDR2 SVGEGT.

This clonotype was seen a handful of times. The CDR3 loop reads CASSSWTGHEQYV. The CDR3 DNA reads as TGTGCCAGCAGTTCCTGGACTGGTCACGAGCAGTACGTC. The chain employs TRBV27 and TRBJ2-7, with D possibly TRBD2 on 5 matching bases. Trimming removed 4 bases from V and 5 bases from J, with 12 bases in between. This CDR3 comprises 13 residues. In germline, CDR1 is MNHEY, CDR2 SMNVEV (reference sequence).

This clonotype has ten or more counts. The CDR3: CSATDREPNEQFF. Here the CDR3 DNA reads TGCAGTGCCACGGACAGGGAGCCAAATGAGCAGTTCTTC. The chain links TRBV20-1 to TRBJ2-1; 8 positions agree with TRBD1. This CDR3 is built from 13 residues. Trimming took 6 bases from V and 7 from J; bases not matched to a gene: 8. The germline V gene has CDR1 DFQATT and CDR2 SNEGSKA (reference sequence).

The chain carries TRBV5-1 and TRBJ1-5; 8 bases are shared with TRBD1. The CDR3 covers 17 residues. With V trimmed by 4 bases and J by 7 bases, 16 bases remained unmatched. Germline V gene data show CDR1 as SGHRS and CDR2 as YFSETQ. DNA for the CDR3: TGCGCCAGCAGCCCCTTCCCCGACAGGGGAGAGGGCCAGCCCCAGCATTTT. Protein: CASSPFPDRGEGQPQHF.

This clonotype has a count of ten or more. The J gene is TRBJ2-3, the V gene TRBV15; D unresolved. This CDR3 is built from 13 residues. Per germline, CDR1 LNHNV and CDR2 YYDKDF (reference sequence). Trimming took 4 bases from V and 4 from J, leaving 9 bases between them. The CDR3 bases are TGTGCCACCAGCACAAAGGGCCCAGATACGCAGTATTTT. Its translation is CATSTKGPDTQYF. Complete variable domain (other parts from reference TRBV15 and TRBJ2-3): DAMVIQNPRYQVTQFGKPVTLSCSQTLNHNVMYWYQQKSSQAPKLLFHYYDKDFNNEADTPDNFQSRRPNTSFCFLDIRSPGLGDTAMYLCATSTKGPDTQYFGPGTRLTVL.

In this sample, this clonotype turned up many times. The CDR3 region is CASSFRGGQGEAFF. CDR3 DNA: TGCGCCAGCAGCTTCAGGGGCGGCCAGGGTGAAGCTTTCTTT. The chain is built from TRBV5-1 and TRBJ1-1, with D possibly TRBD1 on 6 matching bases. The V gene's germline CDR1 is SGHRS and CDR2 YFSETQ. This CDR3 contains 14 residues. Trimming left V 2 bases short and J 7 bases short, with 15 bases between.

This clonotype occurred a few times. The V and J genes are TRBV6-4 and TRBJ2-1, with D possibly TRBD2 on 7 matching bases. The CDR3 contains 15 residues. The V gene's germline CDR1 is MRHNA and CDR2 SNTAGT. V shed 0 bases and J shed 3 bases, with 9 bases lying between them. The CDR3 spells CASSDSRGGYNEQFF. The CDR3 nucleotides are TGTGCCAGCAGTGACTCAAGGGGGGGCTACAATGAGCAGTTCTTC.

This clonotype has only a few counts. The J gene is TRBJ2-7, the V gene TRBV7-8; 8 bases are a match to TRBD1. The CDR3 runs 14 residues. J was trimmed by 4 bases and V by 5 bases; bases with no gene match: 7. CDR1 and CDR2 from the germline V gene are SGHVS and FQNEAQ. The CDR3 region is CASSPWDRPYEQYF. CDR3 in DNA: TGTGCCAGCAGCCCATGGGACAGGCCGTACGAGCAGTACTTC.

This clonotype occurred a few times. V usage is TRBV6-5 and J usage is TRBJ2-5; D is undetermined. This CDR3 contains 14 residues. The V end lost 2 bases, the J end lost 3 bases, and 10 bases lay between the germline ends. Per germline, CDR1 MNHEY and CDR2 SVGAGI. CDR3 DNA sequence: TGTGCCAGCAGTTACGACTTTTCAGAAGAGACCCAGTACTTC. Its protein product is CASSYDFSEETQYF.

There are many counts of this clonotype. V gene TRBV4-1 combines with J gene TRBJ1-2, with TRBD1 identical over 8 bases. The CDR3 contains 13 residues. V was clipped by 6 bases and J by 7 bases; unmatched bases: 7. Germline CDR1 reads MGHRA; CDR2 reads YSYEKL. The DNA of the CDR3 is TGCGCCAGCAGAGGCCAGGGGGCGCTTGGCTACACCTTC. Protein sequence: CASRGQGALGYTF.